The 15 T cell receptor beta chains below come from one sample, sequenced in a study of beta chain features in type 1 diabetes. Since all of the isolated RNA was reverse transcribed, expressed TCRB transcripts were what got sequenced. Here immunoSEQ multiplex PCR was the method, and the copy in TCRdb shows in-frame clones only, minus some. The repertoire holds about 140,000 clones, with roughly 9.3% as singletons. What was sequenced was central memory CD4+ T cells from blood. The receptors come from a woman aged 35 to 49 in good health.

This clone appeared a few times. One junction end does not reproduce the germline sequence, and a read error may be involved. V and J are TRBV19 and TRBJ1-2; D unresolved. The CDR3 is made up of 11 amino acids. Per germline, CDR1 LNHDA and CDR2 SQIVND (reference sequence). CDR3 in DNA: TGTGCCAGTAGTATAGATACAAAAACAAACTTC. It codes for CASSIDTKTNF.

This clone came up a few times. The rearrangement links TRBV28 to TRBJ2-6; weak D call: TRBD2 (5 bases). Germline CDR1 reads MDHEN; CDR2 reads SYDVKM. CDR3 length: 15 residues. V lost 7 bases and J 1 base, leaving 11 bases between the germline ends. CDR3 nucleotides: TGTGCCAGCACCGAAGGACTGTCTGGGGCCAACGTCCTGACTTTC. This translates into CASTEGLSGANVLTF.

The genes are TRBV7-2 and TRBJ2-5, with 8 nucleotides matching TRBD1. The trim removed 8 bases at V and 5 bases at J, leaving 10 bases unmatched. The CDR3 has 14 amino acids. CDR1 is SGHTA and CDR2 is FQGNSA in the germline V gene. The CDR3 loop reads CASATDRALETQYF. In DNA form, the CDR3 reads TGTGCCAGCGCTACGGACAGGGCCCTGGAGACCCAGTACTTC.

This clone occurred a few times. The CDR3 nucleotides read TGCGCCAGCAGCCACCCCCGGACAGGGGGCTACGAGCAGTACTTC. As protein: CASSHPRTGGYEQYF. The chain combines TRBV4-1 with TRBJ2-7; 10 bases map to TRBD1. V lost 3 bases, J lost 3 bases, and 5 bases stayed unmatched. Germline-derived CDR1 and CDR2 are MGHRA and YSYEKL. The CDR3 loop spans 15 amino acids.

The chain links TRBV15 to TRBJ2-5; weak D call: TRBD2 (7 bases). Germline V lookup: CDR1 LNHNV, CDR2 YYDKDF (reference sequence). CDR3 size: 13 residues. V was shortened by 5 bases and J by 7 bases, with 14 bases between the two germline ends. In DNA form, the CDR3 reads TGTGCCACCAGCCCCCGAGGGGGGGGGACCCAGTACTTC. Its protein is CATSPRGGGTQYF.

This chain connects TRBV7-9 to TRBJ1-2; 10 bases fit TRBD1. The CDR3 contains 15 residues. Germline V gene data show CDR1 as SEHNR and CDR2 as FQNEAQ (reference sequence). V lost 2 bases to trimming and J lost 6 bases; unmatched junction nucleotides: 6. The CDR3 nucleotides are TGTGCCAGCAGCTTACGGGACAGGGGCGGAAATGGCTACACCTTC. Translated, it gives CASSLRDRGGNGYTF.

The V and J genes are TRBV5-4 and TRBJ2-7; perhaps TRBD2 as D (5 bases). The germline CDR1 and CDR2 sequences are SGHNT and YYREEE (reference sequence). The CDR3 totals 14 residues. Trimming took 2 bases from V and 3 from J, leaving 12 bases between them. As DNA, the CDR3 is TGTGCCAGCAGCTTAGTTCCCCGGGGCTACGAGCAGTACTTC. As protein: CASSLVPRGYEQYF.

The chain employs TRBV5-1 and TRBJ1-1, with 11 bases lining up with TRBD1. Germline V gives CDR1 SGHRS, CDR2 YFSETQ. Trimming took 3 bases from V and 5 from J; bases not matched to a gene: 6. The CDR3 is made up of 15 amino acids. CDR3 sequence: CASSSGQGAYTEAFF. Here the CDR3 DNA reads TGCGCCAGCAGCTCCGGACAGGGGGCGTATACTGAAGCTTTCTTT.

The chain uses TRBV2 and TRBJ2-2, with 7 bases identical to TRBD1. CDR3 size: 16 residues. The germline gives CDR1 SNHLY, CDR2 FYNNEI. Trimming removed 5 bases from V and 0 bases from J; junction bases left unmatched: 6. DNA for the CDR3: TGTGCCAGCAGTCCAGACAGGGCTGCGAACACCGGGGAGCTGTTTTTT. Its translation: CASSPDRAANTGELFF.

This clone was recorded a few times. The chain joins TRBV5-1 to TRBJ2-1, with 10 bases that match TRBD2. With V trimmed by 2 bases and J by 5 bases, 7 bases remained unmatched. Germline V gene sequence: CDR1 SGHRS, CDR2 YFSETQ. The CDR3 is made up of 16 amino acids. CDR3: CASSFLAGGRDNEQFF. The DNA for the CDR3 is TGCGCCAGCAGCTTTTTAGCGGGGGGACGTGACAATGAGCAGTTCTTC.

This clone was counted only a few times. V gene TRBV28 combines with J gene TRBJ1-5, with TRBD1 matching over 10 bases. This CDR3 comprises 15 residues. Trimming cost V 6 bases and J 6 bases; bases outside gene matches: 8. CDR1 MDHEN and CDR2 SYDVKM come from the germline V gene. DNA for the CDR3: TGTGCCAGCAGCCCCGGGACAGGGGTTGGTCAGCCCCAGCATTTT. Its translation: CASSPGTGVGQPQHF. Filled out from reference TRBV28 and TRBJ1-5, the complete variable domain reads DVKVTQSSRYLVKRTGEKVFLECVQDMDHENMFWYRQDPGLGLRLIYFSYDVKMKEKGDIPEGYSVSREKKERFSLILESASTNQTSMYLCASSPGTGVGQPQHFGDGTRLSIL.

The J gene is TRBJ1-6, the V gene TRBV19; 8 positions agree with TRBD1. V lost 8 bases, J lost 10 bases, and 13 bases stayed unmatched. The germline V gene encodes CDR1 LNHDA and CDR2 SQIVND (reference sequence). This CDR3 has 15 residues. The CDR3 DNA reads TGTGCCAGTGGGGATGGACAGGGTGCGGGCTCACCCCTCCACTTT. Protein product: CASGDGQGAGSPLHF.

J is TRBJ2-7 and V is TRBV15, with 9 positions matching TRBD1. CDR1 is LNHNV and CDR2 is YYDKDF in the germline V gene (reference sequence). The CDR3 length is 17 residues. V dropped 1 base and J dropped 3; count of bases not matched to a gene: 10. Here the CDR3 reads CATSRAPAGTGIYEQYF. The CDR3 DNA reads TGTGCCACCAGCAGAGCTCCGGCCGGGACAGGGATCTACGAGCAGTACTTC.

This clone was counted between two and nine times. The chain recombines TRBV11-2 with TRBJ2-5; TRBD2 matches at 10 bases. This CDR3 region has 13 residues. The germline CDR1 and CDR2 sequences are SGHAT and FQNNGV. With 7 bases clipped from V and 5 bases from J, the junction kept 4 bases outside the gene matches. This CDR3 reads CASTQTSGETQYF. In nucleotides, the CDR3 is TGTGCCAGCACCCAGACTAGCGGGGAGACCCAGTACTTC.

This clone has a handful of counts. The chain joins TRBV29-1 to TRBJ1-2; 9 bases line up with TRBD1. The germline V gene has CDR1 SQVTM and CDR2 ANQGSEA. CDR3 length equals 13 residues. With 1 base clipped from V and 7 bases from J, the junction kept 4 bases outside the gene matches. The CDR3 DNA reads TGCAGCGTTGAAGGCAACAGGGGGCTTGGCTACACCTTC. It specifies CSVEGNRGLGYTF.